The 25 T cell receptor beta chains reported below all come from one sample, sequenced in a study of cytotoxic CD8 clonotypes in ibrutinib-treated CLL. Clones were sequenced by immunoSEQ multiplex PCR, and TCRdb holds only the in-frame ones, with some missing. The sample holds roughly 330,000 clones; approximately 67% are singletons and the top ten take around 6.3%. The specimen comprised PBMCs, sampled after 36 months of ibrutinib treatment. Receptors were obtained from a human donor with chronic lymphocytic leukemia.

The CDR3 is CASSLGPVYNEQFF. For the CDR3, the DNA is TGTGCCAGCAGTTTAGGGCCTGTGTACAATGAGCAGTTCTTC. The V and J genes are TRBV27 and TRBJ2-1; D is unclear. CDR3 length: 14 amino acids. The ends were cut back, 2 bases at V and 4 bases at J, with 9 bases in the middle. From germline, CDR1 is MNHEY and CDR2 SMNVEV (reference sequence).

V usage is TRBV4-1 and J usage is TRBJ2-2; 14 positions agree with TRBD2. The CDR3 is 16 residues long. Germline assignment: CDR1 MGHRA and CDR2 YSYEKL. Trimming removed 3 bases from V and 6 bases from J; junction bases left unmatched: 3. For the CDR3, the DNA is TGCGCCAGCAGCCATAGACTAGCGGGAGGGTCCGGGGAGCTGTTTTTT. This codes for CASSHRLAGGSGELFF.

The chain links TRBV5-1 to TRBJ2-3; 7 bases align to TRBD2. V shed 4 bases and J 4 bases; nucleotides not matched to a gene: 6. The CDR3 runs 14 residues. Germline V gives CDR1 SGHRS, CDR2 YFSETQ. The CDR3 nucleotides read TGCGCCAGCAGCGGGAGGGAAGGTGCAGATACGCAGTATTTT. Encoded protein: CASSGREGADTQYF. The variable domain in full, with the rest retrieved from reference TRBV5-1 and TRBJ2-3, is KAGVTQTPRYLIKTRGQQVTLSCSPISGHRSVSWYQQTPGQGLQFLFEYFSETQRNKGNFPGRFSGRQFSNSRSEMNVSTLELGDSALYLCASSGREGADTQYFGPGTRLTVL.

This clone was found a few times. This chain joins TRBV9 and TRBJ1-2; 9 bases align to TRBD1. CDR3 size: 14 residues. V lost 5 bases, J lost 2 bases, and 4 bases stayed unmatched. Per the germline V gene, CDR1 is SGDLS and CDR2 is YYNGEE. CDR3 nucleotides: TGTGCCAGCAGGGCTACAGGGGGCAACTATGGCTACACCTTC. The encoded protein is CASRATGGNYGYTF. Together with reference TRBV9 and TRBJ1-2, the CDR3 gives the full variable domain: DSGVTQTPKHLITATGQRVTLRCSPRSGDLSVYWYQQSLDQGLQFLIQYYNGEERAKGNILERFSAQQFPDLHSELNLSSLELGDSALYFCASRATGGNYGYTFGSGTRLTVV.

This chain uses TRBV7-3 with TRBJ2-3; D not certain. CDR1 and CDR2 from the germline V gene are SGHTA and FQGTGA. The V gene lost 2 bases and the J gene lost 2 bases, with 8 bases spanning the gap. There are 14 residues in the CDR3. The CDR3 spells CASSLQGITDTQYF. DNA for the CDR3: TGTGCCAGCAGCTTACAAGGTATCACAGATACGCAGTATTTT.

V usage is TRBV19 and J usage is TRBJ1-1; D is unresolved. V was clipped by 9 bases and J by 1 base, with 15 bases between them. Germline V lookup: CDR1 LNHDA, CDR2 SQIVND (reference sequence). The CDR3 is made up of 14 amino acids. CDR3 loop: CASQNGPTNTEAFF. In DNA form, the CDR3 reads TGTGCCAGCCAAAATGGGCCGACGAACACTGAAGCTTTCTTT.

This clone was picked up a small number of times. V and J are TRBV7-3 and TRBJ2-5, with no clear D. The V gene's germline CDR1 is SGHTA and CDR2 FQGTGA. This CDR3 contains 13 residues. With 5 bases removed from V and 7 bases from J, the gap between germline ends came to 14 bases. Here the CDR3 DNA reads TGTGCCAGCAGCGAGGACCGAATGGGGACCCAGTACTTC. Protein product: CASSEDRMGTQYF.

V usage is TRBV13 and J usage is TRBJ2-5; D call uncertain. Germline CDR1 reads PRHDT; CDR2 reads FYEKMQ (reference sequence). The CDR3 covers 13 residues. V lost 1 base and J 2 bases, leaving 5 bases between the germline ends. The CDR3, as DNA: TGTGCCAGCAGCTTAGTGGGACAAGAGACCCAGTACTTC. Its protein is CASSLVGQETQYF.

Comment on this clone: The junction departs from the called germline gene at one end, perhaps through a read error. The chain combines TRBV13 with TRBJ2-3; 15 bases agree with TRBD2. Germline V gives CDR1 PRHDT, CDR2 FYEKMQ (reference sequence). CDR3 size: 17 residues. CDR3 sequence reads: CASSPRWTSGGAETQYF. The CDR3 DNA reads as TGTGCCAGCAGCCCCCGGTGGACTAGCGGGGGGGCAGAAACGCAGTATTTT.

This clone was counted a few times. V and J are TRBV6-1 and TRBJ1-6; no clear D. Trimming took 4 bases from V and 6 from J, leaving 10 bases between them. Germline lookup yields CDR1 MNHNS and CDR2 SASEGT. This CDR3 is built from 14 residues. The CDR3 nucleotides read TGTGCCAGCAGTGTTCGGTTTCTTAATTCACCCCTCCACTTT. This encodes CASSVRFLNSPLHF.

J is TRBJ1-2 and V is TRBV10-3; no definite D call. CDR1 and CDR2 from the germline V gene are ENHRY and SYGVKD. The V end lost 2 bases, the J end lost 11 bases, and 9 bases lay between the germline ends. CDR3 length: 11 residues. CDR3 in amino acids: CAISEEEGYTF. CDR3 DNA: TGTGCCATCAGTGAGGAGGAGGGTTACACCTTC.

The V and J genes are TRBV15 and TRBJ2-3; 12 bases align to TRBD2. Germline V gene data show CDR1 as LNHNV and CDR2 as YYDKDF (reference sequence). CDR3 length equals 17 residues. Trimming at V came to 2 bases and at J to 4 bases, leaving 7 bases not matched to a gene. The CDR3 sequence is CATSRYRLAGAADTQYF. As DNA, the CDR3 is TGTGCCACCAGCAGATACCGACTAGCGGGGGCTGCAGATACGCAGTATTTT.

This clone was picked up many times. J is TRBJ1-1 and V is TRBV18; D not resolved. This CDR3 is 13 amino acids long. V was pared by 2 bases and J by 0 bases, with 4 bases between. Germline loops: CDR1 KGHSH, CDR2 LQKENI. The CDR3 is CASSPTLNTEAFF. For the CDR3, the DNA is TGTGCCAGCTCACCAACGCTGAACACTGAAGCTTTCTTT.

The chain uses TRBV9 and TRBJ2-7, with 7 nucleotides matching TRBD1. There are 15 residues in the CDR3. Trimming removed 1 base from V and 3 bases from J; junction bases left unmatched: 7. The germline V gene encodes CDR1 SGDLS and CDR2 YYNGEE. The CDR3 loop reads CASSVTGQMNYEQYF. The CDR3 DNA follows: TGTGCCAGCAGCGTAACGGGACAGATGAACTACGAGCAGTACTTC.

V and J are TRBV19 and TRBJ2-1, with D maybe TRBD2 (7 bases). Germline V lookup: CDR1 LNHDA, CDR2 SQIVND (reference sequence). The CDR3 sequence is 17 residues long. The ends were cut back, 5 bases at V and 3 bases at J, with 20 bases in the middle. The DNA for the CDR3 is TGTGCCAGTAGTGTCCACCTATCGGGGGGCTTCTACAATGAGCAGTTCTTC. Translating gives CASSVHLSGGFYNEQFF. The full variable domain, its missing parts supplied by reference TRBV19 and TRBJ2-1, is DGGITQSPKYLFRKEGQNVTLSCEQNLNHDAMYWYRQDPGQGLRLIYYSQIVNDFQKGDIAEGYSVSREKKESFPLTVTSAQKNPTAFYLCASSVHLSGGFYNEQFFGPGTRLTVL.

The J gene is TRBJ2-6, the V gene TRBV28; no clear D gene. This CDR3 spans 11 amino acids. The V gene lost 4 bases and the J gene lost 13 bases, with 8 bases spanning the gap. Germline V lookup: CDR1 MDHEN, CDR2 SYDVKM. The CDR3 DNA sequence: TGTGCCAGCAGTTCCCTGGAAGTCCTGACTTTC. This encodes CASSSLEVLTF.

Concerning this clone: Being one base from a much bigger clone, this may be a read error. V is TRBV13 and J is TRBJ2-7, with D unresolved. Germline values: CDR1 PRHDT, CDR2 FYEKMQ (reference sequence). V lost 6 bases and J 3 bases, leaving 6 bases between the germline ends. This CDR3 is 11 amino acids long. In DNA, the CDR3 is TGTGCCAGCAGTTCCTACTACGAGCAGTACTTC. Translation gives CASSSYYEQYF.

The J gene is TRBJ1-1, the V gene TRBV28, with 10 bases lining up with TRBD1. Germline V gene lookup returns CDR1 MDHEN and CDR2 SYDVKM. The J segment lost 4 bases and the V segment lost 5 bases, leaving 4 bases of the junction unmatched. This CDR3 is built from 14 residues. This chain's CDR3 is CASSKGTGVTEAFF. In DNA form, the CDR3 reads TGTGCCAGCAGTAAGGGGACAGGGGTCACTGAAGCTTTCTTT. The full variable domain, its missing parts supplied by reference TRBV28 and TRBJ1-1, is DVKVTQSSRYLVKRTGEKVFLECVQDMDHENMFWYRQDPGLGLRLIYFSYDVKMKEKGDIPEGYSVSREKKERFSLILESASTNQTSMYLCASSKGTGVTEAFFGQGTRLTVV.

This chain connects TRBV19 to TRBJ2-3, with D perhaps assigned TRBD1 or TRBD2 (6 bases each). CDR3 length equals 15 residues. Germline CDR1 is LNHDA and CDR2 is SQIVND (reference sequence). The V gene lost 2 bases and the J gene lost 0 bases, with 9 bases spanning the gap. The CDR3 sequence: CASSIRGVSTDTQYF. The CDR3 DNA follows: TGTGCCAGTAGTATAAGGGGGGTGAGCACAGATACGCAGTATTTT.

The chain has TRBV27 and TRBJ2-7; TRBD2 aligns across 11 bases. Losses at the gene ends were 9 bases for V and 5 bases for J; bases not matched to a gene: 6. The CDR3 has 13 residues. Looked up from germline, CDR1 is MNHEY and CDR2 is SMNVEV (reference sequence). CDR3 loop: CASRSTSGNEQYF. The CDR3 DNA sequence: TGTGCCAGTCGCTCGACTAGCGGGAACGAGCAGTACTTC.

With regard to this clone: Other DNA sequences in the sample encode the same CDR3. The chain joins TRBV5-1 to TRBJ1-2; D gene ambiguous. Germline CDR1 reads SGHRS; CDR2 reads YFSETQ. With 4 bases removed from V and 8 bases from J, the gap between germline ends came to 9 bases. The CDR3 extends over 11 amino acids. The DNA for the CDR3 is TGCGCCAGCAGCCTCGGCGAAGGCTACACCTTC. Its translation: CASSLGEGYTF.

The J gene is TRBJ2-7, the V gene TRBV6-1; maybe TRBD2 (6 bases). V lost 0 bases and J 4 bases, leaving 10 bases between the germline ends. This CDR3 spans 14 amino acids. Looked up from germline, CDR1 is MNHNS and CDR2 is SASEGT. The CDR3 is CASSEAGGRYEQYF. CDR3 DNA: TGTGCCAGCAGTGAAGCGGGGGGTCGGTACGAGCAGTACTTC.

V is TRBV5-1 and J is TRBJ2-3; TRBD2 matches 13 bases. V trimming: 2 bases; J trimming: 4 bases; junction bases outside the gene matches: 7. The CDR3 is 17 amino acids. Germline values: CDR1 SGHRS, CDR2 YFSETQ. CDR3 DNA: TGCGCCAGCAGCTTCCGGAAAGGACTAGCGGGAGCAGATACGCAGTATTTT. Amino acids: CASSFRKGLAGADTQYF.

The V gene is TRBV2, the J gene TRBJ2-3; a possible D gene is TRBD1 (6 bases). Germline-derived CDR1 and CDR2 are SNHLY and FYNNEI. V lost 7 bases and J lost 4, with 12 bases in between. The CDR3 is 13 amino acids. The CDR3, as DNA: TGTGCCAGCATGGGCAGGGGAGCAGATACGCAGTATTTT. Protein product: CASMGRGADTQYF.

The gene calls are TRBV11-2 and TRBJ2-7; D is unresolved. The CDR3 runs to 12 residues. Trimming shortened V by 5 bases and J by 2 bases, and 7 bases separated the two germline ends. The germline V gene encodes CDR1 SGHAT and CDR2 FQNNGV. CDR3 in DNA: TGTGCCAGCAGCCAAGATCCCTACGAGCAGTACTTC. Translating gives CASSQDPYEQYF. The full variable domain, rest sourced from reference TRBV11-2 and TRBJ2-7, is EAGVAQSPRYKIIEKRQSVAFWCNPISGHATLYWYQQILGQGPKLLIQFQNNGVVDDSQLPKDRFSAERLKGVDSTLKIQPAKLEDSAVYLCASSQDPYEQYFGPGTRLTVT.